This T cell receptor (beta chain) was recovered during a study of Ad26.COV2.S vaccination and SARS-CoV-2 variants. Study-level information: The Ad26.COV2.S arm of the COV1001 trial was where the donor was placed.

Whole-study results and caveats: Overall T cell responses may have been underestimated by the analyses of TCR breadth and depth.

Germline-derived CDR1 and CDR2 are KGHDR and SFDVKD. The V and J ends lost 4 bases and 3 bases respectively, with 12 bases between them. The CDR3 covers 14 residues. Profiled with immunoSEQ multiplex PCR; TCRdb holds only in-frame clones, not every one. The table lists around 300,000 clones, around 88% of them singletons. In the case of this clone: Its antigen is not known.

The treatment denotes: over 15 received Ad26.COV2.S at low or high dose, single or two shots; about five received placebo; per-sample allocation not given. Day 63 after the first vaccine or placebo injection was the time point for sampling. Adults aged 18-55 years in Boston included the donor. The chain employs TRBV24-1 and TRBJ2-7, with D perhaps TRBD2 (6 bases). Sample: peripheral blood, taken in a trial of Ad26.COV2.S vaccine versus placebo. This sequence originates from a person aged 18 to 65 who received the Ad26.COV2.S COVID-19 vaccine or a placebo. Written as DNA, the CDR3 is TGTGCCACCAGTGAAACCGGGACTGGCTACGAGCAGTACTTC. This sequence encodes CATSETGTGYEQYF.